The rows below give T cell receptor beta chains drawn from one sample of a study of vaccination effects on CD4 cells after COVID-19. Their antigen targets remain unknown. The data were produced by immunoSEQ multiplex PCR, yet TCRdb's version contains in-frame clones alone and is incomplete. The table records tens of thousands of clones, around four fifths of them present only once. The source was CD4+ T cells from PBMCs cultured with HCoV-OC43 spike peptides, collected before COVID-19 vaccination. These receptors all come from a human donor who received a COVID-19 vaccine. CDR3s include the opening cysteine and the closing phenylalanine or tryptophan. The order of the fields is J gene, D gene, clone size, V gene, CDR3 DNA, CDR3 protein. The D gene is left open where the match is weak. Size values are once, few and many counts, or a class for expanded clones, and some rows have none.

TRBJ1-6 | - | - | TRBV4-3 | TGCGCCAGCAGCCAAGAACTTTCCCCCCTGGCAGGGAATTCACCCCTCCACTTT | CASSQELSPLAGNSPLHF
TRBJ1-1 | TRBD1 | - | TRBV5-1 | TGCGCCAGCAGCCCGACAGGGTCGAGGACTGAAGCTTTCTTT | CASSPTGSRTEAFF
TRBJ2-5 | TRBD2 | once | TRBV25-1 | TGTGCCAGCAGTTCAAGACTAGCGGGAGGGCAAGAGACCCAGTACTTC | CASSSRLAGGQETQYF
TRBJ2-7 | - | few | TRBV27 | TGTGCCAGCAGTTACCGCCGGGACACCTCCTACGAGCAGTACTTC | CASSYRRDTSYEQYF
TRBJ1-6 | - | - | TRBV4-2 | TGTGCCAGCAGCCAAGGGGAAGGGAGACATTCACCCCTCCACTTT | CASSQGEGRHSPLHF
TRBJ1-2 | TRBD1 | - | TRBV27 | TGTGCCAGCAGTTTCTTACCAGACAGGGGTGGCTACACCTTC | CASSFLPDRGGYTF
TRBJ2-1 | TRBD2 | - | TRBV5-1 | TGCGCCAGCAGTATCGGGACTAGCGGCCTCAATGAGCAGTTCTTC | CASSIGTSGLNEQFF
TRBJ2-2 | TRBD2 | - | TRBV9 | TGTGCCAGCAGCGTAGGAGGCTGGGGCGGGGGGAACACCGGGGAGCTGTTTTTT | CASSVGGWGGGNTGELFF
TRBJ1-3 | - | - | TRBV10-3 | TGTGCCACCTCGGACCACGGCTCTGGAAACACCATATATTTT | CATSDHGSGNTIYF
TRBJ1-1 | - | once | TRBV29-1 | TGCAGCGCTGGGGGCAGGATGAACACTGAAGCTTTCTTT | CSAGGRMNTEAFF
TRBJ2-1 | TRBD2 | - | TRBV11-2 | TGTGCCAGCAGCCTAAACAGACTAGCGGGGGTCCATGAGCAGTTCTTC | CASSLNRLAGVHEQFF
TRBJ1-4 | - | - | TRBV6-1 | TGTGCCAGCAGTGAAGACAGAATAAATGAAAAACTGTTTTTT | CASSEDRINEKLFF
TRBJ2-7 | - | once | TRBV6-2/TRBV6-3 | TGTGCCAGCAGTTACTCGGGGGGCTCGGGAGAGCAGTACTTC | CASSYSGGSGEQYF
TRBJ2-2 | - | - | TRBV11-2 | TGTGCCAGCAGCTTAACCCCCGGGGGAACCGGGGAGCTGTTTTTT | CASSLTPGGTGELFF
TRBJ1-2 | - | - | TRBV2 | TGTGCCAGCAGTACACGATATGGCTACACCTTC | CASSTRYGYTF
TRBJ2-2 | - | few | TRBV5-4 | TGTGCCAGCTCCCCAGGGGTGACCGCCGGGGAGCTGTTTTTT | CASSPGVTAGELFF
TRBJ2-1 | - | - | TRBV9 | TGTGCCAGCAGCCCCGAGGAGGGCTCCTACAATGAGCAGTTCTTC | CASSPEEGSYNEQFF
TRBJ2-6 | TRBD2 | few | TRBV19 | TGTGCCAGTAGGCCCGGGGGGGGTCCTGGGGCCAACGTCCTGACTTTC | CASRPGGGPGANVLTF
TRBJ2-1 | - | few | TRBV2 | TGTGCCAGCAGCCTCCGGGGAGGGGGCTACAATGAGCAGTTCTTC | CASSLRGGGYNEQFF
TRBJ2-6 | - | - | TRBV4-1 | TGCGCCAGCAGCCAAGAGGGGGAAAACACTTCTGGGGCCAACGTCCTGACTTTC | CASSQEGENTSGANVLTF
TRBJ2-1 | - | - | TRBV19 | TGTGCCAGTAGTAGGGGCAGGGAGAATATCGGTTCCCTTTCTGAGCAGTTCTTC | CASSRGRENIGSLSEQFF
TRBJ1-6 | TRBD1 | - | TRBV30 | TGTGCCTGGAGCCTTGCCAGGACAGGGGTAGGGTCACCCCTCCACTTT | CAWSLARTGVGSPLHF
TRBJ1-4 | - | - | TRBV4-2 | TGTGCCAGCAGCCAGAGGACAGTTACAACTAATGAAAAACTGTTTTTT | CASSQRTVTTNEKLFF
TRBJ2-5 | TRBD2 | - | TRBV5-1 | TGCGCCAGCACCCCACTAGCGGGGGGCCCCCAAGAGACCCAGTACTTC | CASTPLAGGPQETQYF
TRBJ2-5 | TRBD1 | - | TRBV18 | TGTGCCAGCTCACCCCGGACAGGGAAACAAGAGACCCAGTACTTC | CASSPRTGKQETQYF
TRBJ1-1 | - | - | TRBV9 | TGTGCCAGCAGCGTTGATTGGCGGAACACTGAAGCTTTCTTT | CASSVDWRNTEAFF
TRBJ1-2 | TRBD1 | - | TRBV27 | TGTGCCAGCAGTTCCGGGACAGGAGTTTATGGCTACACCTTC | CASSSGTGVYGYTF
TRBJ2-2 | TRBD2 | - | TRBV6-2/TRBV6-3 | TGTGCCAGCAGTCAACTAGCGGGGGGGAACACCGGGGAGCTGTTTTTT | CASSQLAGGNTGELFF
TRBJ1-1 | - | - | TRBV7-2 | TGTGCCAGCAGCTTTGTAGGGGTGGGGGGTGAAGCTTTCTTT | CASSFVGVGGEAFF
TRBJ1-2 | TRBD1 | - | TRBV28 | TGTGCCAGCAGTCCTCACGACAGGGCTAACTATGGCTACACCTTC | CASSPHDRANYGYTF
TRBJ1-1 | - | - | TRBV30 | TGTGCCTGGAGTGTAAACAGGCTGGTTAGAATGAACACTGAAGCTTTCTTT | CAWSVNRLVRMNTEAFF
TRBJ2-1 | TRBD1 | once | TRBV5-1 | TGCGCCAGCAGCTTGAGGGACAGAATCTCCTACAATGAGCAGTTCTTC | CASSLRDRISYNEQFF
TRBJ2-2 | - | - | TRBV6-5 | TGTGCCAGCAGTTCCCACGGGCCCCCCGGGGAGCTGTTTTTT | CASSSHGPPGELFF
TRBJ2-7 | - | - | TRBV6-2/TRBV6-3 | TGTGCCAGCAGTTACGGAGGAATATCCTACGAGCAGTACTTC | CASSYGGISYEQYF
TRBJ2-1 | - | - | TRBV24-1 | TGTGCCACCAGTGACCCGACAGGTGGCGATGAGCAGTTCTTC | CATSDPTGGDEQFF
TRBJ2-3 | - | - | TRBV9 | TGTGCCAGCAGCGGGATATCTGGGCTGACAGATACGCAGTATTTT | CASSGISGLTDTQYF
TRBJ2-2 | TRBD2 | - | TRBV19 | TGTGCCAGTAGTTTGGGTAGCGGGAGAGGCGACACCGGGGAGCTGTTTTTT | CASSLGSGRGDTGELFF
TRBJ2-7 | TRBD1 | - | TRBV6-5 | TGTGCCAGCACACGGACAGGGGGCAACGACGAGCAGTACTTC | CASTRTGGNDEQYF
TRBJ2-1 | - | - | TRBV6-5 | TGTGCCAGCAGTTTCCGTAGGGGGAACCACAATGAGCAGTTCTTC | CASSFRRGNHNEQFF
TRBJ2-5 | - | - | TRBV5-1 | TGCGCCAGCAGCGGGTCCAACCAAGAGACCCAGTACTTC | CASSGSNQETQYF
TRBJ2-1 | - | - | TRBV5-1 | TGCGCCAGCAGCTTGAGTAGGAATGAGCAGTTCTTC | CASSLSRNEQFF
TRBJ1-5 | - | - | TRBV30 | TGTGCCTGGAGTGGGGGGTCCGGGCCATATCAGCCCCAGCATTTT | CAWSGGSGPYQPQHF